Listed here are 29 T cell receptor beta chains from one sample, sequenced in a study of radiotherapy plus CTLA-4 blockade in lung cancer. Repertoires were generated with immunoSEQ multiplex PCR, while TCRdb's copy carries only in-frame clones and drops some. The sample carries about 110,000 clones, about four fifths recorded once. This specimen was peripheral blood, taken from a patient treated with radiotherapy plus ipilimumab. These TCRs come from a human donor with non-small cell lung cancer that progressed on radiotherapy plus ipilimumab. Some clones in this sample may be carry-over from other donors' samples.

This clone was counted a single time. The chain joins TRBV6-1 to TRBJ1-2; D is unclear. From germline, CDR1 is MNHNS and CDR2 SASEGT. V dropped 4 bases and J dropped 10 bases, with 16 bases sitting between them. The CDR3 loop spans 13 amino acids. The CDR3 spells CASSVREDRYYTF. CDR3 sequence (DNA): TGTGCCAGCAGTGTCCGGGAGGATCGCTACTACACCTTC.

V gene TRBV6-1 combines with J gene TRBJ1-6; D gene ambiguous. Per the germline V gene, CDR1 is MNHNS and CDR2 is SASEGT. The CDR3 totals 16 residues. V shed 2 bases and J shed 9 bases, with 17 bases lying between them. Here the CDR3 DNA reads TGTGCCAGCAGTGAACCCCGGGGTGAGACCTCTTCACCCCTCCACTTT. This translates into CASSEPRGETSSPLHF.

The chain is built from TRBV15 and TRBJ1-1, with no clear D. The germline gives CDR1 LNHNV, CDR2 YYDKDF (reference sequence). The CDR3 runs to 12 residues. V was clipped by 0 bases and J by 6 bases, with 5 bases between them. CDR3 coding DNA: TGTGCCACCAGCAGAGATCGCCCTGAAGCTTTCTTT. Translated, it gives CATSRDRPEAFF. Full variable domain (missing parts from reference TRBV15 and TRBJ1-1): DAMVIQNPRYQVTQFGKPVTLSCSQTLNHNVMYWYQQKSSQAPKLLFHYYDKDFNNEADTPDNFQSRRPNTSFCFLDIRSPGLGDTAMYLCATSRDRPEAFFGQGTRLTVV.

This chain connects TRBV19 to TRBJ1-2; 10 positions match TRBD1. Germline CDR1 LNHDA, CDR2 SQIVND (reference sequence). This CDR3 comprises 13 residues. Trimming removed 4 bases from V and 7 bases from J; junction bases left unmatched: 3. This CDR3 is CASSRDRGLGYTF. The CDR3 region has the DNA TGTGCCAGTAGTAGGGACAGGGGTCTTGGCTACACCTTC.

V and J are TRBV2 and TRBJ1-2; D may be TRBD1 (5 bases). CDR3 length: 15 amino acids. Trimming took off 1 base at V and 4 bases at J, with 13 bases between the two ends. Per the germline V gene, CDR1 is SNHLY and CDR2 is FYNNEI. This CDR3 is CASSEERDSFYGYTF. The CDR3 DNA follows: TGTGCCAGCAGTGAAGAGAGGGACTCCTTCTATGGCTACACCTTC.

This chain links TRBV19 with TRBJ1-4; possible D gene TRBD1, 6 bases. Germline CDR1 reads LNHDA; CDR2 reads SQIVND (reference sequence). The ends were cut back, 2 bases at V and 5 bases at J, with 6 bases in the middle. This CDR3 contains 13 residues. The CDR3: CASSIQGNEKLFF. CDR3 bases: TGTGCCAGTAGTATACAGGGGAATGAAAAACTGTTTTTT.

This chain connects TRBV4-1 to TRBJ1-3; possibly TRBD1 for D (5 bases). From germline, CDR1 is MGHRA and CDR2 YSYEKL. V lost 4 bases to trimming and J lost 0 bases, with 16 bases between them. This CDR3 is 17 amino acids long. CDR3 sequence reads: CASSRDRTGFSGNTIYF. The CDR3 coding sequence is TGCGCCAGCAGCCGAGATAGAACAGGATTCTCTGGAAACACCATATATTTT.

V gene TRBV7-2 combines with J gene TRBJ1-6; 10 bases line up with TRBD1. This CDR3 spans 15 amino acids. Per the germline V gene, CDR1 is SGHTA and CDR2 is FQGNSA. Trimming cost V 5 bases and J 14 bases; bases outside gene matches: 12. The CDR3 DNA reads TGTGCCAGCAGCACGACCGGGACAGGGGAATTTTCCCTCCACTTT. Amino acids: CASSTTGTGEFSLHF.

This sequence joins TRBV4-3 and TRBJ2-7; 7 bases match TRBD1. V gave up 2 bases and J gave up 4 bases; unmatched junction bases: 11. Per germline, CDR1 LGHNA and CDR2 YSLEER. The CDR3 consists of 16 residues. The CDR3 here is CASSQSTGTVRYEQYF. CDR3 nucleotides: TGCGCCAGCAGCCAATCGACAGGGACCGTGAGGTACGAGCAGTACTTC.

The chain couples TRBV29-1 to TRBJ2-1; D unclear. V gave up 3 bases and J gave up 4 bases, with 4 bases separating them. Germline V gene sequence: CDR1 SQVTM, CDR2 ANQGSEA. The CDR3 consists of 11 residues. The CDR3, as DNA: TGCAGCGTTGACAGATACAATGAGCAGTTCTTC. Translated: CSVDRYNEQFF.

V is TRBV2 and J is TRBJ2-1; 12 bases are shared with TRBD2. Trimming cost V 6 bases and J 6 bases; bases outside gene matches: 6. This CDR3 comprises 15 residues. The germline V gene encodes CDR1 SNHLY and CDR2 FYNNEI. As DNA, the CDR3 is TGTGCCAGCAGCGGACTAGCGGGAAGGGTCAATGAGCAGTTCTTC. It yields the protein CASSGLAGRVNEQFF.

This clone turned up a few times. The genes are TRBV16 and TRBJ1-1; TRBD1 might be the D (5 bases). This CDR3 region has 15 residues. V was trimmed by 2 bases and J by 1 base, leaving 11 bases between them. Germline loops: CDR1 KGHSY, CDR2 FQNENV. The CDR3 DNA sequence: TGTGCCAGCAGCCAAACGGGGCCCACGAACACTGAAGCTTTCTTT. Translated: CASSQTGPTNTEAFF.

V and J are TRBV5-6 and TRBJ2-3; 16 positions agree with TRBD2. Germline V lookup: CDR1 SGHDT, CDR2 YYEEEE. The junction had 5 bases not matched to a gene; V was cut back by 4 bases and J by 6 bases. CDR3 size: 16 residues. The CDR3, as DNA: TGTGCCAGCAGCCAAGGGACTAGCGGGGGGGCCGATACGCAGTATTTT. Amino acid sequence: CASSQGTSGGADTQYF.

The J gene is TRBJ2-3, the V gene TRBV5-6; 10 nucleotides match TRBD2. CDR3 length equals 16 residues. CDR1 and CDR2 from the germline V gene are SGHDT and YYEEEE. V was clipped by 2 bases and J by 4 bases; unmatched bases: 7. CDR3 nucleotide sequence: TGTGCCAGCAGCTTCGCAGCGGGGGGGCCCCCAGATACGCAGTATTTT. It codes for CASSFAAGGPPDTQYF.

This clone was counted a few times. The CDR3 region is CASSLVGRTGDYEQYF. In nucleotides, the CDR3 is TGTGCCAGCAGCTTAGTTGGCAGGACGGGGGACTACGAGCAGTACTTC. This chain links TRBV7-9 with TRBJ2-7; TRBD2 might be the D (6 bases). The CDR3 loop spans 16 amino acids. CDR1 is SEHNR and CDR2 is FQNEAQ in the germline V gene (reference sequence). Trimming cost V 1 base and J 3 bases, with 16 bases left between them.

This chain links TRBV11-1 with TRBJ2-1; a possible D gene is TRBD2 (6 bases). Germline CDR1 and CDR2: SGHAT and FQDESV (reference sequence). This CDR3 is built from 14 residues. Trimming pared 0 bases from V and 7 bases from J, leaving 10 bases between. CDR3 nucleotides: TGTGCCAGCAGCTTAGCGGGGGGTGGAAATGAGCAGTTCTTC. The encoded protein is CASSLAGGGNEQFF.

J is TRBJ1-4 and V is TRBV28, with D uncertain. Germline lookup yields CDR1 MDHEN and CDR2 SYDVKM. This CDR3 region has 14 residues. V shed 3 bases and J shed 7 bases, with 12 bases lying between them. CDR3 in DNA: TGTGCCAGCAGTTTGCAGGAGCGGGGTGAAAAACTGTTTTTT. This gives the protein CASSLQERGEKLFF.

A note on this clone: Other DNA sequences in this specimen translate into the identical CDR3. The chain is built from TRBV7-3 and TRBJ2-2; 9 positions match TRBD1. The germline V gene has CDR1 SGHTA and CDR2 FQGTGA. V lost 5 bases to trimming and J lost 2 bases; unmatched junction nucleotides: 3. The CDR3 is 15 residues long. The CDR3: CASSRDRDNTGELFF. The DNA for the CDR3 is TGTGCCAGCAGCCGGGACAGGGATAACACCGGGGAGCTGTTTTTT.

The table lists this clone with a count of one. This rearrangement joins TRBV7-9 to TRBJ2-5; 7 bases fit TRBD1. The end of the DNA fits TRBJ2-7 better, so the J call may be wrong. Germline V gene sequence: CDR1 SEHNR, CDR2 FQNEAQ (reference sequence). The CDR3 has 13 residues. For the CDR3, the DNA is TGTGCCAGCAGCGCTACAGGGGAAAACGAGCAGTACTTC. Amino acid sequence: CASSATGENEQYF.

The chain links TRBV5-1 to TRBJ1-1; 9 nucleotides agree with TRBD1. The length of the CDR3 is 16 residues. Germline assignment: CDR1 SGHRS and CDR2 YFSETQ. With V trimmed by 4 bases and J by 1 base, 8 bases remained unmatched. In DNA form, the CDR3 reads TGCGCCAGCAGCCATGGGGACAGGGAGGGGAACACTGAAGCTTTCTTT. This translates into CASSHGDREGNTEAFF.

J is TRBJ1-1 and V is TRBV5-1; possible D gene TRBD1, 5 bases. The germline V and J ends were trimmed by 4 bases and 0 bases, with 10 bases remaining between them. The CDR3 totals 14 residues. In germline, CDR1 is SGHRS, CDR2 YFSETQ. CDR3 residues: CASSGGLMNTEAFF. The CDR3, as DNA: TGCGCCAGCAGCGGGGGTCTCATGAACACTGAAGCTTTCTTT.

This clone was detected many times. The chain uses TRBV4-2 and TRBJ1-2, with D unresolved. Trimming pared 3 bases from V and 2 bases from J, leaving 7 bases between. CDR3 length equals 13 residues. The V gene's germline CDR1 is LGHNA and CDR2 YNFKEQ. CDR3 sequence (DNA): TGTGCCAGCAGCCAGGGAATGAACTATGGCTACACCTTC. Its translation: CASSQGMNYGYTF.

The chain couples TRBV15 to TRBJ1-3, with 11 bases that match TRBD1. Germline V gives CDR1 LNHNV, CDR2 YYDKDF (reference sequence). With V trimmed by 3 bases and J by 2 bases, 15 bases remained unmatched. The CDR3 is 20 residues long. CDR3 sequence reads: CATSSPRDRGSLRAGNTIYF. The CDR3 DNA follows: TGTGCCACCAGCAGCCCCCGGGACAGGGGGTCTCTAAGGGCTGGAAACACCATATATTTT.

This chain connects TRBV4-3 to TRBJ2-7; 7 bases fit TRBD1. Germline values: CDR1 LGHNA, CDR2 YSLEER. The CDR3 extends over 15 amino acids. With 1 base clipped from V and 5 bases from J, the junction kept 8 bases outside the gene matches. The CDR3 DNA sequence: TGCGCCAGCAGCCAAGTCAGACAGGGCAGGCACGAGCAGTACTTC. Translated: CASSQVRQGRHEQYF.

CDR3 bases: TGTGCCAGCAGCCGACAGGGGACGAATTACTATGGCTACACCTTC. It is translated as CASSRQGTNYYGYTF. This chain joins TRBV6-1 and TRBJ1-2; the match to TRBD1 covers 8 bases. Germline lookup yields CDR1 MNHNS and CDR2 SASEGT. This CDR3 region has 15 residues. After removal of 6 bases from V and 3 bases from J, the junction contained 9 bases not matched to a gene.

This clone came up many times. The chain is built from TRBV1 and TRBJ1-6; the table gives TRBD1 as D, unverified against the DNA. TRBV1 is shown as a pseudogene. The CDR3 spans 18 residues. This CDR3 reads CTSSQDSTGRRNNSPLHF. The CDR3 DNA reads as TGCACCAGCAGCCAAGATAGTACAGGGCGCCGAAATAATTCACCCCTCCACTTT.

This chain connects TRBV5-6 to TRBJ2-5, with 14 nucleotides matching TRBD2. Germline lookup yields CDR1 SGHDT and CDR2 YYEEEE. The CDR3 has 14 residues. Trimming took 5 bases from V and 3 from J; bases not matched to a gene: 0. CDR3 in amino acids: CASRGLAGEETQYF. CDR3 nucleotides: TGTGCCAGCAGGGGACTAGCGGGGGAAGAGACCCAGTACTTC.

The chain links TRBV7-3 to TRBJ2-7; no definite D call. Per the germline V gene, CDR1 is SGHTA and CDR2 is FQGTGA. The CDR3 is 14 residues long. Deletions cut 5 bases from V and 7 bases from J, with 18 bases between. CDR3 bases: TGTGCCAGCAGCCCACAAGGAGTGGTTCGGGAGCAGTACTTC. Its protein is CASSPQGVVREQYF. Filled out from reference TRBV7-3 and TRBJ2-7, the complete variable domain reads GAGVSQTPSNKVTEKGKYVELRCDPISGHTALYWYRQSLGQGPEFLIYFQGTGAADDSGLPNDRFFAVRPEGSVSTLKIQRTERGDSAVYLCASSPQGVVREQYFGPGTRLTVT.

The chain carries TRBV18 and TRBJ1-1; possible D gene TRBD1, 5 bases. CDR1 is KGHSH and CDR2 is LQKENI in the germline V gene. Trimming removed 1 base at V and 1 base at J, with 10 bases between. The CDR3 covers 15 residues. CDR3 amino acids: CASSPLAGRNTEAFF. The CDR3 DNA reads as TGTGCCAGCTCACCACTGGCAGGGCGGAACACTGAAGCTTTCTTT. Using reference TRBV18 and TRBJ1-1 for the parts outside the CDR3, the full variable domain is NAGVMQNPRHLVRRRGQEARLRCSPMKGHSHVYWYRQLPEEGLKFMVYLQKENIIDESGMPKERFSAEFPKEGPSILRIQQVVRGDSAAYFCASSPLAGRNTEAFFGQGTRLTVV.